One T cell receptor beta chain is described in this entry. Its target is not known. These data are taken from a study of cytomegalovirus exposure and HLA in healthy donors. Notes on the study in general: In vitro data verified a few CMV-associated chains as specific for CMV antigens.

PCR employed 60 Vbeta and 13 Jbeta primers. Generated by immunoSEQ multiplex PCR, the TCRdb table keeps only in-frame clones and is missing some. The sample holds 35,000 to 40,000 clones, approximately 71% seen once. V gave up 4 bases and J gave up 5 bases; unmatched junction bases: 5. The CDR3 totals 13 residues. CDR1 and CDR2 from the germline V gene are GTSNPN and SVGIG (reference sequence). This receptor was identified in a man in his fifties or sixties in good health and CMV-seropositive. The sequenced material came from PBMCs. The chain has TRBV30 and TRBJ2-3; 8 bases line up with TRBD2. The CDR3 DNA sequence: TGTGCCTGGAAGGTCGGGGGGGGAGATACGCAGTATTTT. It is translated as CAWKVGGGDTQYF.